The source of this T cell receptor (beta chain) is a study of neurological immune-mediated disorders. 5'RACE with 10-nucleotide random UMIs generated the cDNA. TCRdb itself ran the 5' RACE reads through MiXCR, one entry per CDR3 protein. The profile shows over 65,000 distinct CDR3 sequences, 2.6% of them singletons. There are many counts of this clonotype. The target antigen is unknown. V shed 4 bases, J shed 12 bases, and the junction held 14 bases outside the gene matches. CDR3 length: 16 amino acids. Germline V CDR1 and CDR2: SGHRS, YFSETQ. Overall study results and limits: The multiple sclerosis repertoire cluster had no clinical or MRI correlate. In HTLV-1-associated myelopathy, TCR clonal expansion was greatest, and in multiple sclerosis it was least, below healthy controls.

The sequence was collected from a woman in her 30s with multiple sclerosis. The chain has TRBV5-1 and TRBJ2-1; TRBD1 matches at 12 bases. The specimen sequenced was PBMCs. In nucleotides, the CDR3 is TGCGCCAGCAGCGAGGGACAGGGGGCGCGGGGTTTGGGGCAGTTCTTC. Translated, it gives CASSEGQGARGLGQFF.